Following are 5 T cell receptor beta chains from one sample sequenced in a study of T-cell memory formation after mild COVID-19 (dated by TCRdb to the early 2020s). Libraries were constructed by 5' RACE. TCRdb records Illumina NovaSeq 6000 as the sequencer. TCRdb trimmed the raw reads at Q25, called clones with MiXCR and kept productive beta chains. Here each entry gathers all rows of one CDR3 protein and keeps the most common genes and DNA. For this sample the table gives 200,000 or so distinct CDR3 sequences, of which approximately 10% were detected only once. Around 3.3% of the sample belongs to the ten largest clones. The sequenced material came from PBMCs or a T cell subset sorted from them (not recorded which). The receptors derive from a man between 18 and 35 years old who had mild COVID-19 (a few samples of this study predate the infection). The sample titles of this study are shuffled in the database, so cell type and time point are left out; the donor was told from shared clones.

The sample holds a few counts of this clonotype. The CDR3: CASSPRRGGGETQYF. The DNA for the CDR3 is TGTGCCAGCAGTCCACGGCGGGGGGGCGGCGAGACCCAGTACTTC. This rearrangement joins TRBV6-2 or TRBV6-3 to TRBJ2-5; TRBD2 matches 9 bases. V was clipped by 5 bases and J by 5 bases; unmatched bases: 9. The germline V gene encodes CDR1 MNHEY and CDR2 SVGEGT. The CDR3 extends over 15 amino acids.

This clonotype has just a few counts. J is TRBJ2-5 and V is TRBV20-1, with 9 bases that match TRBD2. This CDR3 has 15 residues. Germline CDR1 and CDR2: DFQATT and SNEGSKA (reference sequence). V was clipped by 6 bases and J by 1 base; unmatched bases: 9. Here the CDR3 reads CSARGLAGIQETQYF. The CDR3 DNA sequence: TGCAGTGCCAGGGGACTAGCAGGCATCCAAGAGACCCAGTACTTC.

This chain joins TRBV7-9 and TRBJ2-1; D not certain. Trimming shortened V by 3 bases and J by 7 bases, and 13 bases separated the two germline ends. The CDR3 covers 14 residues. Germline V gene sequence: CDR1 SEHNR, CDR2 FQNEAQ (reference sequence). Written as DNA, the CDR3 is TGTGCCAGCAGCTTGAGCCTAGTATGGAATGAGCAGTTCTTC. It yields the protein CASSLSLVWNEQFF.

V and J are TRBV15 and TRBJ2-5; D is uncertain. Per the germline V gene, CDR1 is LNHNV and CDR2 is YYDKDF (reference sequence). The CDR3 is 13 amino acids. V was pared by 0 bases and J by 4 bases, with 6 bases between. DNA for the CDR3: TGTGCCACCAGCAGAGATTTGCGAGAGACCCAGTACTTC. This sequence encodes CATSRDLRETQYF. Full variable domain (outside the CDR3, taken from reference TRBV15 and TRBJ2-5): DAMVIQNPRYQVTQFGKPVTLSCSQTLNHNVMYWYQQKSSQAPKLLFHYYDKDFNNEADTPDNFQSRRPNTSFCFLDIRSPGLGDTAMYLCATSRDLRETQYFGPGTRLLVL.

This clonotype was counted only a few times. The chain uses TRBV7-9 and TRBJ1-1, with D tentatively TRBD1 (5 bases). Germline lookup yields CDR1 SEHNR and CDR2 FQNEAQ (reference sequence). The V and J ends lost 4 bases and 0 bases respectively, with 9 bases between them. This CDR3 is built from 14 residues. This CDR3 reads CASSWGSLNTEAFF. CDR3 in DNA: TGTGCCAGCAGCTGGGGCAGCTTGAACACTGAAGCTTTCTTT.